Listed below are T cell receptor beta chains from one sample, sequenced in a study of blood T cell repertoires in COVID-19. Produced via immunoSEQ multiplex PCR; TCRdb's table is partial and in-frame only. The sample contains approximately 100,000 clones, around 85% of which appear only once. The material sequenced was peripheral blood. The source is an older woman with active or convalescent COVID-19. Both conserved end residues are part of each CDR3. Each record gives: CDR3 protein, CDR3 DNA, J gene, D gene, clone size, V gene. A D gene is named only where the DNA matches it firmly. Only some rows state a clone size, as once, few, many or a class for expanded clones.

CASTQRGANYNEQFF,TGTGCCAGCACCCAGCGGGGGGCCAATTACAATGAGCAGTTCTTC,TRBJ2-1,TRBD2,NA,TRBV6-5
CASSPRTGQANVLTF,TGCGCCAGCAGTCCCCGGACAGGGCAGGCCAACGTCCTGACTTTC,TRBJ2-6,TRBD1,NA,TRBV10-2
CASSQGGQGVAYEQYF,TGTGCCAGCAGCCAAGGGGGGCAGGGGGTAGCCTACGAGCAGTACTTC,TRBJ2-7,NA,once,TRBV7-2
CAWRAPAQLPGTSYEQYF,TGTGCCTGGAGGGCCCCCGCCCAACTACCCGGGACTAGCTACGAGCAGTACTTC,TRBJ2-7,TRBD2,NA,TRBV30
CASSLSSYNSPLHF,TGTGCCAGCAGTCTAAGCTCCTATAATTCACCCCTCCACTTT,TRBJ1-6,NA,NA,TRBV2
CASSPSPDQGTDTQYF,TGTGCCAGCAGCCCTAGCCCCGATCAGGGCACAGATACGCAGTATTTT,TRBJ2-3,NA,NA,TRBV11-2
CASSQDLTGNEQFF,TGTGCCAGCAGCCAAGATCTTACTGGTAATGAGCAGTTCTTC,TRBJ2-1,NA,NA,TRBV3-1/TRBV3-2
CASSLRGSGSGEQYF,TGTGCCAGCAGCCTGAGAGGGTCAGGTTCGGGCGAGCAGTACTTC,TRBJ2-7,NA,NA,TRBV5-4
CSADRGADTQYF,TGCAGCGCCGATAGGGGTGCAGATACGCAGTATTTT,TRBJ2-3,NA,NA,TRBV29-1
CASSKDSLIYGYTF,TGTGCCAGCAGCAAGGACAGCCTCATCTATGGCTACACCTTC,TRBJ1-2,NA,once,TRBV7-2
CAWSRGVSYNEQFF,TGTGCCTGGAGTCGGGGAGTCTCCTACAATGAGCAGTTCTTC,TRBJ2-1,NA,NA,TRBV30
CSVGTPQETQYF,TGCAGCGTTGGGACACCTCAAGAGACCCAGTACTTC,TRBJ2-5,NA,NA,TRBV29-1
CASSYGQLIGTSGRASSDTQYF,TGCGCCAGCAGCTACGGACAACTTATTGGGACTAGCGGGAGGGCCAGTTCTGATACGCAGTATTTT,TRBJ2-3,TRBD2,NA,TRBV5-1
CASNRGVGGNSPLHF,TGTGCCAGCAACAGGGGGGTCGGGGGAAATTCACCCCTCCACTTT,TRBJ1-6,TRBD1,NA,TRBV6-5
CASSARDRGRWTEAFF,TGTGCCAGCAGCGCCCGGGACAGGGGGCGATGGACTGAAGCTTTCTTT,TRBJ1-1,TRBD1,NA,TRBV5-4
CAWFRDRGRSGANVLTF,TGTGCCTGGTTCCGGGACAGGGGGCGCAGTGGGGCCAACGTCCTGACTTTC,TRBJ2-6,TRBD1,few,TRBV30
CASSQRGWGTEAFF,TGCGCCAGCAGCCAGCGAGGGTGGGGCACTGAAGCTTTCTTT,TRBJ1-1,NA,few,TRBV4-3
CASSLSRGGGLTTYEQYF,TGTGCCAGCAGTTTATCGAGGGGCGGGGGACTCACAACCTACGAGCAGTACTTC,TRBJ2-7,TRBD2,NA,TRBV27
CASSPPQGRVYNSPLHF,TGTGCCAGCAGCCCCCCCCAGGGGAGGGTCTATAATTCACCCCTCCACTTT,TRBJ1-6,NA,NA,TRBV7-8
CASSQDQGAGNTIYF,TGCGCCAGCAGCCAAGATCAAGGAGCCGGAAACACCATATATTTT,TRBJ1-3,NA,NA,TRBV4-3
CATSRGPNGVNTEAFF,TGTGCCACCAGCAGAGGCCCAAACGGAGTGAACACTGAAGCTTTCTTT,TRBJ1-1,NA,NA,TRBV15
CASSESGRDSQPQHF,TGTGCCAGCAGTGAATCTGGCAGGGATAGTCAGCCCCAGCATTTT,TRBJ1-5,NA,NA,TRBV2
CASSPIAAGNTEAFF,TGTGCCAGCTCACCGATCGCAGCGGGGAACACTGAAGCTTTCTTT,TRBJ1-1,NA,NA,TRBV18
CASSLSTSTEAFF,TGTGCCAGCAGCTTGTCTACGAGTACTGAAGCTTTCTTT,TRBJ1-1,NA,NA,TRBV5-5
CASSRGEDRSGNTIYF,TGTGCCAGCAGCCGGGGGGAGGACCGCTCTGGAAACACCATATATTTT,TRBJ1-3,NA,NA,TRBV7-9
CASSYGFRGINQPQHF,TGTGCCAGCAGTTACGGGTTTCGGGGGATCAATCAGCCCCAGCATTTT,TRBJ1-5,NA,once,TRBV6-6
CASSVESGWGLAGGSEQFF,TGTGCCAGCAGCGTAGAGTCGGGCTGGGGACTAGCGGGAGGGAGTGAGCAGTTCTTC,TRBJ2-1,TRBD2,NA,TRBV9
CASSQDARDSGNTIYF,TGTGCCAGCAGCCAAGATGCCCGGGACTCTGGAAACACCATATATTTT,TRBJ1-3,NA,NA,TRBV4-2
CASSFRGYGYTF,TGTGCCAGCAGTTTTCGGGGATACGGCTACACCTTC,TRBJ1-2,NA,NA,TRBV28
CASGQRSYNSPLHF,TGTGCCAGCGGTCAGCGCTCCTATAATTCACCCCTCCACTTT,TRBJ1-6,NA,NA,TRBV6-5
CASSLAVTGELFF,TGCGCCAGCAGCTTGGCGGTGACCGGGGAGCTGTTTTTT,TRBJ2-2,NA,NA,TRBV5-1
CATSEANEQFF,TGTGCCACCAGTGAAGCGAATGAGCAGTTCTTC,TRBJ2-1,NA,few,TRBV24-1
CASGRDSSTYEQYF,TGTGCCAGCGGCCGAGACAGTTCCACCTACGAGCAGTACTTC,TRBJ2-7,NA,NA,TRBV6-6
CASSLTGEVNSPLHF,TGTGCCAGCAGTTTGACAGGGGAGGTGAATTCACCCCTCCACTTT,TRBJ1-6,TRBD1,few,TRBV28
CASSAQVGGYVDNSPLHF,TGTGCCAGCAGTGCCCAGGTGGGGGGATACGTCGATAATTCACCCCTCCACTTT,TRBJ1-6,NA,NA,TRBV7-6